These 20 T cell receptor beta chains were sequenced from one sample in a study of cytomegalovirus exposure and HLA in healthy donors. PCR used 60 Vbeta primers and 13 Jbeta primers. Sequenced by immunoSEQ multiplex PCR; TCRdb stores in-frame clones only, minus some. In the table there are about 120,000 clones, around 86% of which are singletons. The sample was PBMCs. Receptors originate from a woman younger than 45 in good health and CMV-seronegative.

This chain links TRBV11-2 with TRBJ2-7; 15 bases fit TRBD2. With 1 base clipped from V and 7 bases from J, the junction kept 2 bases outside the gene matches. Per the germline V gene, CDR1 is SGHAT and CDR2 is FQNNGV. CDR3 length: 15 residues. Here the CDR3 reads CASSLGTSGRGEQYF. The CDR3 coding sequence is TGTGCCAGCAGCTTAGGGACTAGCGGGAGGGGTGAGCAGTACTTC.

The V call is TRBV6-4, the J call TRBJ2-7; 8 bases agree with TRBD1. This CDR3 comprises 17 residues. With 2 bases clipped from V and 4 bases from J, the junction kept 13 bases outside the gene matches. Germline loops: CDR1 MRHNA, CDR2 SNTAGT. The CDR3 sequence is CASSDVDTGGGSYEQYF. CDR3 sequence (DNA): TGTGCCAGCAGTGACGTCGACACAGGGGGAGGTTCGTACGAGCAGTACTTC.

The J gene is TRBJ2-2, the V gene TRBV5-6; possible D gene TRBD2, 6 bases. The CDR3 runs to 15 residues. Germline V gene data show CDR1 as SGHDT and CDR2 as YYEEEE. Trimming took 4 bases from V and 2 from J, leaving 12 bases between them. The CDR3: CASSRGTSNTGELFF. The CDR3 bases are TGTGCCAGCAGCCGCGGGACTTCCAACACCGGGGAGCTGTTTTTT.

This chain connects TRBV29-1 to TRBJ1-1; D gene unclear. Trimming took off 1 base at V and 6 bases at J, with 12 bases between the two ends. The CDR3 is made up of 13 amino acids. From germline, CDR1 is SQVTM and CDR2 ANQGSEA. CDR3 protein: CSVEGMGRAEAFF. Here the CDR3 DNA reads TGCAGCGTTGAAGGGATGGGGAGGGCTGAAGCTTTCTTT.

The chain joins TRBV11-2 to TRBJ2-7, with 14 bases that match TRBD2. The CDR3 is made up of 15 amino acids. V was pared by 5 bases and J by 5 bases, with 5 bases of the junction left unmatched. Germline V gene sequence: CDR1 SGHAT, CDR2 FQNNGV. CDR3 residues: CASSPEGLAGDEQYF. CDR3 coding DNA: TGTGCCAGCAGCCCTGAGGGACTAGCGGGAGACGAGCAGTACTTC.

This chain joins TRBV6-1 and TRBJ2-1; D is ambiguous. Germline CDR1 is MNHNS and CDR2 is SASEGT. The CDR3 totals 13 residues. The V gene lost 5 bases and the J gene lost 5 bases, with 10 bases spanning the gap. The DNA of the CDR3 is TGTGCCAGCAGTTATACCCTACACAATGAGCAGTTCTTC. Translation: CASSYTLHNEQFF.

The rearrangement joins TRBV27 to TRBJ1-6, with 7 bases identical to TRBD1. The CDR3 is made up of 16 amino acids. Germline CDR1 MNHEY, CDR2 SMNVEV (reference sequence). V lost 5 bases and J lost 10; bases outside the gene matches: 14. The CDR3 region is CASSQQGLRLNSPLHF. The CDR3 DNA sequence: TGTGCCAGCAGTCAACAGGGGTTGAGACTCAACTCACCCCTCCACTTT.

This chain links TRBV5-5 with TRBJ2-7; 12 nucleotides line up with TRBD2. The V segment lost 4 bases and the J segment 2 bases; nucleotides outside the gene matches: 16. The CDR3 consists of 19 residues. CDR1 and CDR2 (germline): SGHKS, YYEKEE (reference sequence). The DNA of the CDR3 is TGTGCCAGCAGCCTGACCTATTCGGGACTAGCGGGTGTAACCTACGAGCAGTACTTC. Translating it yields CASSLTYSGLAGVTYEQYF.

The rearrangement uses TRBV30 and TRBJ2-3; 9 nucleotides match TRBD1. CDR1 and CDR2 (germline): GTSNPN, SVGIG (reference sequence). CDR3 length: 17 amino acids. V dropped 1 base and J dropped 3; count of bases not matched to a gene: 11. CDR3 amino acids: CAWSAPGQGKWTDTQYF. In DNA, the CDR3 is TGTGCCTGGAGTGCCCCAGGACAGGGGAAATGGACAGATACGCAGTATTTT.

This clone was observed a few times. The junction does not match germline at one end; this may be a read error. The gene calls are TRBV7-9 and TRBJ2-2, with 7 bases that match TRBD2. CDR1 and CDR2 from the germline V gene are SEHNR and FQNEAQ (reference sequence). The CDR3 is 15 residues long. CDR3 coding DNA: TGTTCCAGCAGCTTTGGCGGGAGAGGAACCGGGGAGCTGTTTTTT. Translated: CSSSFGGRGTGELFF.

Of note for this clone: Its ends do not fully match the called genes, so a read error is possible. This chain links TRBV9 with TRBJ2-3; 10 positions match TRBD2. The CDR3 contains 17 residues. Germline-derived CDR1 and CDR2 are SGDLS and YYNGEE. In DNA form, the CDR3 reads TGTGCCAGCGGCGTAGTAGGAATAGCGGGAGGTTTTGATACGCAGTATTTT. It yields the protein CASGVVGIAGGFDTQYF.

The count of this clone is one. The rearrangement joins TRBV7-9 to TRBJ2-1; TRBD2 is a possible D gene (8 bases). CDR3 length: 18 amino acids. V was shortened by 5 bases and J by 2 bases, with 22 bases between the two germline ends. Germline V lookup: CDR1 SEHNR, CDR2 FQNEAQ (reference sequence). CDR3 DNA: TGTGCCAGCAGCCCGGGGGGGGCCGAGACAGGGCCCTACAATGAGCAGTTCTTC. Amino acid sequence: CASSPGGAETGPYNEQFF. The whole variable domain, filled in from reference TRBV7-9 and TRBJ2-1, reads DTGVSQNPRHKITKRGQNVTFRCDPISEHNRLYWYRQTLGQGPEFLTYFQNEAQLEKSRLLSDRFSAERPKGSFSTLEIQRTEQGDSAMYLCASSPGGAETGPYNEQFFGPGTRLTVL.

The chain carries TRBV28 and TRBJ1-1; weak D call: TRBD1 (6 bases). CDR1 MDHEN and CDR2 SYDVKM come from the germline V gene. The V gene lost 5 bases and the J gene lost 2 bases, with 15 bases spanning the gap. The CDR3 spans 15 residues. The CDR3 sequence: CASSLTGPLNTEAFF. The CDR3 coding sequence is TGTGCCAGCAGTCTCACAGGGCCCCTCAACACTGAAGCTTTCTTT.

This chain connects TRBV21-1 to TRBJ2-7; the table's D call, TRBD1, was not checked against the DNA. TRBV21-1 is a pseudogene segment. This CDR3 spans 17 amino acids. The CDR3 protein is CASSKLGSGTGCDEQYF. The DNA of the CDR3 is TGTGCCAGCAGCAAACTGGGTTCCGGGACAGGGTGCGACGAGCAGTACTTC.

The chain has TRBV9 and TRBJ2-5, with 9 bases aligning to TRBD2. This CDR3 comprises 15 residues. Germline CDR1 and CDR2: SGDLS and YYNGEE. Trimming cost V 6 bases and J 5 bases; bases outside gene matches: 11. The DNA of the CDR3 is TGTGCCAGCACGGGGGGACTAGCCCAGGGGGAGACCCAGTACTTC. Its protein product is CASTGGLAQGETQYF.

The rearrangement uses TRBV21-1 and TRBJ1-3; the table's D call of TRBD1 was not tested on the DNA. TRBV21-1 is a pseudogene segment. The CDR3 consists of 18 residues. The CDR3 is CASSKVRQGTLLGNTIYF. The CDR3, as DNA: TGTGCCAGCAGCAAAGTCCGACAGGGCACCCTCTTGGGAAACACCATATATTTT.

The V gene is TRBV5-4, the J gene TRBJ2-7, with TRBD1 identical over 8 bases. Looked up from germline, CDR1 is SGHNT and CDR2 is YYREEE (reference sequence). Trimming cost V 0 bases and J 4 bases; bases outside gene matches: 0. The CDR3 runs 13 residues. The CDR3 DNA reads TGTGCCAGCAGCTTGGGGGACAGGTACGAGCAGTACTTC. As protein: CASSLGDRYEQYF.

The gene calls are TRBV25-1 and TRBJ2-3; 9 bases align to TRBD1. The CDR3 covers 14 residues. The junction had 6 bases not matched to a gene; V was cut back by 6 bases and J by 5 bases. Germline-derived CDR1 and CDR2 are MGHDK and SYGVNS. The CDR3 sequence: CASSTGGAGDTQYF. CDR3 nucleotides: TGTGCCAGCAGCACAGGGGGCGCAGGAGATACGCAGTATTTT.

The chain combines TRBV7-9 with TRBJ1-2; D perhaps matches TRBD1 (5 bases). CDR1 is SEHNR and CDR2 is FQNEAQ in the germline V gene (reference sequence). This CDR3 contains 15 residues. Between the trimmed V and J ends, which lost 4 bases and 6 bases, there was a span of 18 bases. The CDR3 nucleotides are TGTGCCAGCAGCTCTCAAGGGGCAGGGTATGATGGCTACACCTTC. It yields the protein CASSSQGAGYDGYTF.

The chain carries TRBV13 and TRBJ2-5, with D perhaps TRBD2 (6 bases). The V end was cut by 6 bases, the J end by 5 bases, with 16 bases between. The CDR3 extends over 14 amino acids. The germline gives CDR1 PRHDT, CDR2 FYEKMQ (reference sequence). CDR3 amino acids: CASREAASVETQYF. CDR3 nucleotides: TGTGCCAGCAGGGAGGCGGCTAGCGTGGAGACCCAGTACTTC. Looking up the rest from reference TRBV13 and TRBJ2-5 gives the full variable domain: AAGVIQSPRHLIKEKRETATLKCYPIPRHDTVYWYQQGPGQDPQFLISFYEKMQSDKGSIPDRFSAQQFSDYHSELNMSSLELGDSALYFCASREAASVETQYFGPGTRLLVL.